The 9 T cell receptor beta chains in this list originate from one sample, sequenced in a study of shared clonotypes between healthy human individuals. Profiled with immunoSEQ multiplex PCR; TCRdb holds only in-frame clones, not every one. This sample has nearly 2 million clones, with approximately 95% found just once. CD8 cells regarded as naive lacked CD45RO, were positively chosen for CCR7, and omitted terminally differentiated effector memory CD45RA+ cells. The source material was naive CD8+ T cells sorted from blood. The receptors shown here come from a young man in good health.

The DNA of the CDR3 is TGTGCCAGCAGTAATCTAGCGGGGGTGACCTACGAGCAGTACTTC. Protein: CASSNLAGVTYEQYF. The J gene is TRBJ2-7, the V gene TRBV28; 10 bases map to TRBD2. Germline V gene lookup returns CDR1 MDHEN and CDR2 SYDVKM. V lost 5 bases, J lost 2 bases, and 6 bases stayed unmatched. The CDR3 runs to 15 residues.

The chain links TRBV5-1 to TRBJ1-2; D remains ambiguous. V was shortened by 4 bases and J by 7 bases, with 14 bases between the two germline ends. CDR1 and CDR2 (germline): SGHRS, YFSETQ. This CDR3 is built from 13 residues. The chain's CDR3 is CASSPPGVVGYTF. In DNA, the CDR3 is TGCGCCAGCAGCCCCCCCGGGGTCGTTGGCTACACCTTC.

The chain links TRBV6-5 to TRBJ2-2, with D possibly being TRBD1 (6 bases). V was cut by 2 bases and J by 7 bases, with 14 bases left in between. Germline V gene data show CDR1 as MNHEY and CDR2 as SVGAGI. This CDR3 is built from 15 residues. The CDR3 nucleotides read TGTGCCAGCAGTTACCTAACAGGGAGTTTCGGGGAGCTGTTTTTT. Translated: CASSYLTGSFGELFF.

With respect to this clone: Distinct nucleotide sequences in the sample also encode this CDR3. This rearrangement joins TRBV5-6 to TRBJ2-7; no clear D gene. The CDR3 totals 14 residues. V dropped 4 bases and J dropped 1 base, with 12 bases sitting between them. CDR1 is SGHDT and CDR2 is YYEEEE in the germline V gene. CDR3 sequence: CASSPGPGSYEQYF. The CDR3 DNA is TGTGCCAGCAGCCCGGGCCCTGGGTCCTACGAGCAGTACTTC.

The chain recombines TRBV5-6 with TRBJ2-7; D unclear. This CDR3 is 13 amino acids long. Looked up from germline, CDR1 is SGHDT and CDR2 is YYEEEE. V was clipped by 3 bases and J by 3 bases, with 10 bases between them. CDR3 residues: CASSYPQSYEQYF. The CDR3 DNA is TGTGCCAGCAGCTACCCACAGAGCTACGAGCAGTACTTC.

The gene calls are TRBV7-6 and TRBJ2-7; 12 bases match TRBD1. Trimming removed 8 bases from V and 4 bases from J; junction bases left unmatched: 12. Germline V CDR1 and CDR2: SGHVS, FNYEAQ. This CDR3 contains 16 residues. The CDR3 here is CASAPFGDRGPYEQYF. Written as DNA, the CDR3 is TGTGCCAGCGCACCTTTCGGGGACAGGGGGCCGTACGAGCAGTACTTC.

V is TRBV27 and J is TRBJ2-4; tentative D call: TRBD1 (6 bases). With 8 bases removed from V and 7 bases from J, the gap between germline ends came to 21 bases. CDR3 length: 15 residues. Germline lookup yields CDR1 MNHEY and CDR2 SMNVEV (reference sequence). The CDR3, as DNA: TGTGCCAGCGGCCCGTGGGGGCCCAAATCGAACATTCAGTACTTC. Amino acids: CASGPWGPKSNIQYF.

The chain recombines TRBV19 with TRBJ1-5; D is possibly TRBD1 (6 bases). The V and J ends lost 6 bases and 5 bases respectively, with 17 bases between them. The germline gives CDR1 LNHDA, CDR2 SQIVND (reference sequence). The CDR3 sequence is 15 residues long. The CDR3 protein is CASSTSGTHDQPQHF. DNA of the CDR3: TGTGCCAGTAGCACCTCCGGGACACATGATCAGCCCCAGCATTTT.

The rearrangement uses TRBV27 and TRBJ1-2; D call uncertain. V lost 5 bases to trimming and J lost 8 bases, with 15 bases between them. The CDR3 spans 13 residues. In germline, CDR1 is MNHEY, CDR2 SMNVEV (reference sequence). CDR3 in DNA: TGTGCCAGCAGTATCAGCTCGCAGAGGGGCTACACCTTC. This sequence encodes CASSISSQRGYTF.